This record concerns one TCR beta chain sequence. Its matching antigen is unknown. The germline V gene encodes CDR1 KGHSH and CDR2 LQKENI. This CDR3 is 13 amino acids long. Trimming removed 1 base at V and 5 bases at J, with 6 bases between. These data originate in a study of cytomegalovirus exposure and HLA in healthy donors. Points from the study as a whole: An analysis was carried out at a later point. It showed that HLA-associated TCR beta chains were more clonally expanded than equally common non-associated chains.

Primers included in the PCR were 60 Vbeta and 13 Jbeta primers. Generated by immunoSEQ multiplex PCR, the TCRdb table keeps only in-frame clones and is missing some. Of around 220,000 clones in the sample, around 75% are singletons; the top ten hold 1.8%. The sample comprised PBMCs. The receptor was derived from a woman younger than 45 in good health and CMV-seronegative. V usage is TRBV18 and J usage is TRBJ1-5; D is unresolved. Written as DNA, the CDR3 is TGTGCCAGCTCACCACAATCGGATCAGCCCCAGCATTTT. Its protein product is CASSPQSDQPQHF.